The rows below give T cell receptor beta chains drawn from one sample of a study of T cell changes during pregnancy in multiple sclerosis. The assay was immunoSEQ multiplex PCR, and TCRdb's table has in-frame clones only and misses some. The profile covers roughly 31,000 clones, with 70% to 90% appearing a single time and 7% to 9% taken by the ten largest. Material: CD8+ T cells from peripheral blood mononuclear cells, obtained before pregnancy. All receptors derive from a female donor with multiple sclerosis, enrolled in a pregnancy study. CDR3s include the opening cysteine and the closing phenylalanine or tryptophan. D genes are given only for firm matches. A row's size may be missing; if present it is once, few, many or a size class.

j_call v_call d_call clone_size cdr3_nt cdr3_aa
TRBJ1-6 TRBV9 TRBD1 . TGTGCCAGCAGCGTGGGACAGAATTCACCCCTCCACTTT CASSVGQNSPLHF
TRBJ1-5 TRBV4-1 TRBD1 . TGCGCCAGCAGTCCGGACAGGGCTCAGCCCCAGCATTTT CASSPDRAQPQHF
TRBJ2-1 TRBV27 TRBD2 . TGTGCCAGCAGTGTTAGCGGGGGGGCTGAGGAGCAGTTCTTC CASSVSGGAEEQFF
TRBJ2-2 TRBV12-5 TRBD1 once TGTGCTAGTGGTTTCCCACGACAGGGTCCAGACACCGGGGAGCTGTTTTTT CASGFPRQGPDTGELFF
TRBJ2-1 TRBV9 TRBD2 . TGTGCCAGCAGCATTAGCGGGGGGGCGGTTGAGCAGTTCTTC CASSISGGAVEQFF
TRBJ1-1 TRBV4-1 . few TGCGCCAGCAGCCTCAGGGATGGGAACACTGAAGCTTTCTTT CASSLRDGNTEAFF
TRBJ1-1 TRBV9 . . TGTGCCAGCGGAGGGGAGGGGGAAAGATACACTGAAGCTTTCTTT CASGGEGERYTEAFF
TRBJ1-4 TRBV2 . . TGTGCCAGCAGTGAGACAGCGATCCTTAATGAAAAACTGTTTTTT CASSETAILNEKLFF
TRBJ2-7 TRBV19 TRBD2 . TGTGCCAGTAGTTACTCGATTCGCCCGGGGGAGGGAGGGTTCTACGAGCAGTACTTC CASSYSIRPGEGGFYEQYF
TRBJ1-2 TRBV2 . . TGTGCCATACGGGGGAACTATGGCTACACCTTC CAIRGNYGYTF
TRBJ2-1 TRBV7-8 TRBD2 . TGTGCCAGCAGCCCTGGGGTCGAGCTAGCGGGGATCTACAATGAGCAGTTCTTC CASSPGVELAGIYNEQFF
TRBJ2-3 TRBV2 TRBD2 . TGTGCCAGCAGTGAAGGTCTAGCGGGGGAGATCACAGATACGCAGTATTTT CASSEGLAGEITDTQYF
TRBJ2-7 TRBV15 . . TGTGCCACCAGCAAAGGCAGGGGCGGCTACGAGCAGTACTTC CATSKGRGGYEQYF
TRBJ2-1 TRBV6-4 . once TGTGCCAGCAGTGACGCGGGACACAATGAGCAGTTCTTC CASSDAGHNEQFF
TRBJ2-6 TRBV15 . . TGTGCCACCGTGGACGGGGTATCCTCTGGGGCCAACGTCCTGACTTTC CATVDGVSSGANVLTF
TRBJ2-2 TRBV7-9 . . TGTGCCAGCAGCCCCGGGGGGAAGGCCAGGGGCGGGGAGCTGTTTTTT CASSPGGKARGGELFF
TRBJ1-5 TRBV7-2 . . TGTGCCAGCAGCTTAGTACAGGGATCATCTCGGCCCCAGCATTTT CASSLVQGSSRPQHF
TRBJ1-1 TRBV19 TRBD1 once TGTGCCAGTACCAGACAGGGGACTGAAGCTTTCTTT CASTRQGTEAFF
TRBJ1-1 TRBV28 . once TGTGCCAGCAGTTTATGGGGGCAGAACACTGAAGCTTTCTTT CASSLWGQNTEAFF
TRBJ1-1 TRBV18 . . TGTGCCAGCTCACCATTGGAGGGGAACACTGAAGCTTTCTTT CASSPLEGNTEAFF
TRBJ2-2 TRBV7-9 . . TGTGCCAGCAGCTTAGGCATTGCCGGGAGCGGCGGGGAGCTGTTTTTT CASSLGIAGSGGELFF
TRBJ1-5 TRBV2 . . TGTGCCAGCAGTGGGCAGGGAACGGATCAGCCCCAGCATTTT CASSGQGTDQPQHF
TRBJ1-1 TRBV30 . . TGTGCCTGGAGTCTAGGGGGAAACACTGAAGCTTTCTTT CAWSLGGNTEAFF
TRBJ1-2 TRBV19 TRBD1 . TGTGCCAGTAGTATAGAAGCTGCAGGGGGCATGGATGGCTACACCTTC CASSIEAAGGMDGYTF
TRBJ2-2 TRBV10-3 TRBD1 . TGTGCCATCAGCCCTCGGACAGGGGGCATGGACGGGGAGCTGTTTTTT CAISPRTGGMDGELFF
TRBJ2-5 TRBV7-9 . . TGTGCCGGTAGGGGGGGGTACCAAGAGACCCAGTACTTC CAGRGGYQETQYF
TRBJ2-7 TRBV5-1 TRBD2 . TGCGCCAGCAGCCTGGCCCGGCTAGCGGGCACCTACGAGCAGTACTTC CASSLARLAGTYEQYF
TRBJ2-7 TRBV27 . . TGTGCCAGCAGTACCCAACAACCAACAGGGGGGGGCTACGAGCAGTACTTC CASSTQQPTGGGYEQYF
TRBJ2-3 TRBV5-1 TRBD2 . TGCGCCAGCAGCTCGATAATAGCGGGGGGCACAGATACGCAGTATTTT CASSSIIAGGTDTQYF
TRBJ2-7 TRBV5-5 TRBD1 . TGTGCCAGCAGCACCGGGGGGACAGGGAAAAACGAGCAGTACTTC CASSTGGTGKNEQYF
TRBJ1-4 TRBV28 . . TGTGCCAGCAGTGAACAGGGACATGAAAAACTGTTTTTT CASSEQGHEKLFF
TRBJ2-2 TRBV4-1 TRBD2 once TGCGCCAGCAGCCCTGAACGGGGGGTCTACACCGGGGAGCTGTTTTTT CASSPERGVYTGELFF
TRBJ2-7 TRBV2 . . TGTGCCAGCAGTGAAGCGCTACCTCGGGGATTACTTACCTACGAGCAGTACTTC CASSEALPRGLLTYEQYF
TRBJ1-1 TRBV4-3 . . TGCGCCAGCAGCCAAGGGCAGGGTTACACTGAAGCTTTCTTT CASSQGQGYTEAFF
TRBJ2-7 TRBV5-6 TRBD2 . TGTGCCAGCACCATGGGGGGGGAGGGGAGCTCCTACGAGCAGTACTTC CASTMGGEGSSYEQYF
TRBJ1-1 TRBV28 . . TGTGCCAGCAGTTTAACAGGACAGCCGGTCGAAGCTTTCTTT CASSLTGQPVEAFF
TRBJ2-1 TRBV6-4 TRBD1 . TGTGCCAGCAGTACCGGGACAGGGGGAGGGAATGAGCAGTTCTTC CASSTGTGGGNEQFF
TRBJ1-1 TRBV6-6 TRBD1 . TGTGCCAGCAGCCGGTGGACAGGGGCTGAGAACACTGAAGCTTTCTTT CASSRWTGAENTEAFF
TRBJ1-2 TRBV6-5 . . TGTGCCAGCAGTCACGGGACAACTCTTGGCTACACCTTC CASSHGTTLGYTF
TRBJ1-2 TRBV6-1 . once TGTGCCAGCAGTGAAACCTCACAGGGAACTAACTATGGCTACACCTTC CASSETSQGTNYGYTF
TRBJ1-2 TRBV15 TRBD1 . TGTGCCACCAGCAGAGATGGAGCTGTGACAGGGCACCTAGCTAACTATGGCTACACCTTC CATSRDGAVTGHLANYGYTF
TRBJ2-3 TRBV7-9 TRBD2 . TGTGCCAGCAGCTCCTCCTCGCGGGAGATCACAGATACGCAGTATTTT CASSSSSREITDTQYF
TRBJ2-1 TRBV7-6 . . TGTGCCGCGGGGACTGGAGATGAGCAGTTCTTC CAAGTGDEQFF
TRBJ2-4 TRBV6-5 . once TGTGCCAGCAGTCCCCTCCCGGGGGAAAACATTCAGTACTTC CASSPLPGENIQYF
TRBJ2-7 TRBV28 TRBD1 once TGTGCCAGCAGTCCTTGGACAGGGGTATACGAGCAGTACTTC CASSPWTGVYEQYF
TRBJ2-5 TRBV2 TRBD2 . TGTGCCAGCAGGGCACTAGCGAGAGAAGAGACCCAGTACTTC CASRALAREETQYF